The 3 T cell receptor beta chains reported below all come from one sample, sequenced in a study of shared clonotypes between healthy human individuals. Clones were read by immunoSEQ multiplex PCR, and TCRdb kept only the in-frame ones, dropping some. The data contain 1.6 million or so clones, less than 99% of them seen just once; the ten biggest clones take up approximately 0.4%. Sequencing was carried out using naive CD4+ T cells sorted from blood. Subset specified: CD45RA+ positively selected. These receptors all stem from a man younger than 40 in good health.

V is TRBV29-1 and J is TRBJ1-1, with 7 positions matching TRBD1. The CDR3 length is 13 residues. Germline V gene lookup returns CDR1 SQVTM and CDR2 ANQGSEA. V shed 2 bases and J 1 base; nucleotides not matched to a gene: 1. The DNA for the CDR3 is TGCAGCGTTGAACGACAGGGGAACACTGAAGCTTTCTTT. It is translated as CSVERQGNTEAFF.

This sequence joins TRBV5-1 and TRBJ1-4, with a weak D call TRBD1 (6 bases). Germline assignment: CDR1 SGHRS and CDR2 YFSETQ. V was trimmed by 3 bases and J by 6 bases, leaving 12 bases between them. The CDR3 runs to 14 residues. Here the CDR3 reads CASSSQGLDEKLFF. The DNA for the CDR3 is TGCGCCAGCAGCTCACAGGGTCTGGATGAAAAACTGTTTTTT.

V usage is TRBV6-1 and J usage is TRBJ1-5; 9 bases agree with TRBD1. The CDR3 totals 15 residues. Germline V gives CDR1 MNHNS, CDR2 SASEGT. The ends lost 1 base at V and 2 bases at J; junction bases unmatched: 0. The CDR3 DNA is TGTGCCAGCAGTGAAGGGACAGGGGGCAATCAGCCCCAGCATTTT. Its translation is CASSEGTGGNQPQHF.